This entry features one TCR beta chain sequence. Its antigen is unidentified. The data were obtained in a study of T cell responses to AZD1222 COVID-19 vaccine. The study's findings and limits: Donors were largely white British and mainly female; clonal diversity was possibly underestimated.

Profiled with immunoSEQ multiplex PCR; TCRdb holds only in-frame clones, not every one. The sample records around 140,000 clones, under 95% being singletons. The CDR3 contains 14 residues. Losses at the gene ends were 4 bases for V and 5 bases for J; bases not matched to a gene: 4. Germline V CDR1 and CDR2: LGHDT, YNNKEL (reference sequence). The clonotype originates from an adult in good health. The sample consisted of peripheral blood, taken on day 0 of AZD1222 vaccination. The chain employs TRBV3-1 (or the pseudogene TRBV3-2) and TRBJ2-2, with 7 bases aligning to TRBD1. CDR3 nucleotide sequence: TGTGCCAGCAGCCCCCGACAGGGTACCGGGGAGCTGTTTTTT. Protein sequence: CASSPRQGTGELFF.